The present TCR beta chain was sequenced within a study of PD-1 and CTLA-4 blockade in melanoma. Profiling relied on immunoSEQ multiplex PCR, and the TCRdb table lists in-frame clones only, not all of them. The sample holds 30,000 or so clones, around 90% seen once. The receptor comes from a human donor with melanoma. The sample here was CD8+ T cells from peripheral blood, taken from a patient given anti-PD-1 treatment.

CDR3 sequence: CASSSPQGEAFF. For the CDR3, the DNA is TGTGCCAGCAGCTCACCACAGGGAGAAGCTTTCTTT. This chain uses TRBV7-9 with TRBJ1-1; maybe TRBD1 (6 bases). Trimming shortened V by 4 bases and J by 8 bases, and 11 bases separated the two germline ends. This CDR3 has 12 amino acids. CDR1 and CDR2 (germline): SEHNR, FQNEAQ (reference sequence).